One and the same sample provided the 7 T cell receptor beta chains below, sequenced in a study of siplizumab effects on memory and regulatory T cells. Some clones are missing from TCRdb's copy, which holds only in-frame ones; the method was immunoSEQ multiplex PCR. The repertoire holds tens of thousands of clones, with about 89% as singletons. Input material: naive CD4+ T cells sorted from blood. These TCRs come from a human donor in good health.

The chain carries TRBV11-3 and TRBJ2-5, with D tentatively TRBD2 (5 bases). The CDR3 runs to 15 residues. Trimming took 5 bases from V and 2 from J, leaving 15 bases between them. From germline, CDR1 is SGHNT and CDR2 YENEEA. The CDR3 coding sequence is TGTGCCAGCAGCCCGGGGTGGCAAGCTCAAGAGACCCAGTACTTC. This sequence encodes CASSPGWQAQETQYF.

This chain links TRBV13 with TRBJ1-2; no reliable D call. Trimming stripped 7 bases from V and 0 bases from J, with 18 bases between. This CDR3 is built from 16 residues. Looked up from germline, CDR1 is PRHDT and CDR2 is FYEKMQ (reference sequence). In DNA, the CDR3 is TGTGCCAGCACCCTAACTTACAGCCGATCTAACTATGGCTACACCTTC. Translation: CASTLTYSRSNYGYTF.

The V gene is TRBV2, the J gene TRBJ1-2; TRBD1 matches 7 bases. CDR3 length equals 15 residues. The J segment lost 4 bases and the V segment lost 6 bases, leaving 11 bases of the junction unmatched. Germline V gene lookup returns CDR1 SNHLY and CDR2 FYNNEI. This CDR3 is CASSANRGTVYGYTF. The CDR3 DNA sequence: TGTGCCAGCAGCGCAAACAGGGGTACGGTCTATGGCTACACCTTC.

The DNA for the CDR3 is TGTGCCAGCTCACGACCTGTAGATACGCAGTATTTT. Translation: CASSRPVDTQYF. V usage is TRBV18 and J usage is TRBJ2-3; unclear D gene. This CDR3 spans 12 amino acids. Between the trimmed V and J ends, which lost 4 bases and 5 bases, there was a span of 7 bases. In germline, CDR1 is KGHSH, CDR2 LQKENI.

The table lists this clone with a few counts. The chain joins TRBV14 to TRBJ1-2; D possibly corresponds to TRBD1 (6 bases). The CDR3 spans 13 residues. Trimming stripped 4 bases from V and 5 bases from J, with 11 bases between. Germline assignment: CDR1 SGHDN and CDR2 FVKESK. The CDR3: CASSPTGLYGYTF. The CDR3 DNA sequence: TGTGCCAGCAGCCCTACAGGGCTATATGGCTACACCTTC.

The chain employs TRBV18 and TRBJ2-5; 7 positions agree with TRBD1. The length of the CDR3 is 13 residues. V dropped 3 bases and J dropped 4; count of bases not matched to a gene: 2. The germline CDR1 and CDR2 sequences are KGHSH and LQKENI. CDR3 DNA sequence: TGTGCCAGCTCACCCAGGGGGAGAGAGACCCAGTACTTC. Protein product: CASSPRGRETQYF.

In its sample, this clone was seen a few times. V is TRBV7-2 and J is TRBJ1-5; D uncertain. With 5 bases removed from V and 3 bases from J, the gap between germline ends came to 5 bases. From germline, CDR1 is SGHTA and CDR2 FQGNSA. This CDR3 has 12 residues. The chain's CDR3 is CASSPPNQPQHF. The CDR3 DNA is TGTGCCAGCAGCCCACCCAATCAGCCCCAGCATTTT.